This entry features one T cell receptor (beta chain) sequence. Its antigen is not identified. The entry originates in a study of T cell responses to AZD1222 COVID-19 vaccine. The CDR3 covers 14 residues. CDR1 is LNHNV and CDR2 is YYDKDF in the germline V gene (reference sequence). The V gene lost 0 bases and the J gene lost 5 bases, with 8 bases spanning the gap. The table came from immunoSEQ multiplex PCR; TCRdb's copy has only in-frame clones and leaves some out. In the table there are 130,000 to 150,000 clones, 89% of which are singletons. Study-wide results and limits: Baseline serostatus was positive in only six AZD1222 recipients. All repertoire sampling was performed exclusively after the peak T cell response. In the spike-specific TCR repertoire, nearly half reportedly target unmutated variant regions. There were mostly white British donors and more females than males, and clonal diversity was possibly underestimated.

J is TRBJ2-1 and V is TRBV15; D uncertain. The sequencing here drew on peripheral blood, taken 28 days after the second AZD1222 dose. The TCR sequence derives from an adult who received the AZD1222 COVID-19 vaccine. The CDR3 bases are TGTGCCACCAGCAGAGAACGAGAGAACAATGAGCAGTTCTTC. This gives the protein CATSRERENNEQFF.